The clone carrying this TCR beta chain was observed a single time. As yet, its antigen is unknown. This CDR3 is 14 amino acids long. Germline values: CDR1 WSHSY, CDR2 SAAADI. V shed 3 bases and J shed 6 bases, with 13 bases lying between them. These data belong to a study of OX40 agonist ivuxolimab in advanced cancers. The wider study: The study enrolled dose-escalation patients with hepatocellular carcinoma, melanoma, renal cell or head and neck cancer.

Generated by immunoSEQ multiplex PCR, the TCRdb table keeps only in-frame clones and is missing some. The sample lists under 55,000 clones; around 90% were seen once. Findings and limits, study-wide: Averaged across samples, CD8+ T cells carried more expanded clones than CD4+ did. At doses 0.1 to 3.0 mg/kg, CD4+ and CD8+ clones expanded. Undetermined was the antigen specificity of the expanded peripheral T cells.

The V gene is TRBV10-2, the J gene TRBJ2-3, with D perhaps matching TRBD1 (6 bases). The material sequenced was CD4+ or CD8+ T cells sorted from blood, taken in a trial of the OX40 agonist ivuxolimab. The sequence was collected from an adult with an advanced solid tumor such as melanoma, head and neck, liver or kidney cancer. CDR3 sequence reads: CASSDIRGMDTQYF. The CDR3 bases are TGCGCCAGCAGTGATATCAGGGGCATGGATACGCAGTATTTT.